These 17 T cell receptor beta chains originate from one sample sequenced in a study of spatial heterogeneity in lung cancer. Time point: sample taken at primary tumor resection. Whole RNA, which was extracted from tumor, nontumor lung tissue or frozen PBMC, was sequenced without any cell sorting. MiXCR, run by TCRdb on the 5' RACE reads, gives a single entry per CDR3 protein. This sample yields approximately 90,000 distinct CDR3 sequences, of which 7% to 9% are seen a single time; 6.5% to 8.5% belongs to the top ten. Sequenced here: PBMCs, sampled at surgery. The receptors were gathered from a male donor with early-stage non-small cell lung cancer.

The sample holds a few counts of this clonotype. J is TRBJ1-4 and V is TRBV6-5; 7 bases fit TRBD1. The J segment lost 8 bases and the V segment lost 5 bases, leaving 5 bases of the junction unmatched. CDR1 and CDR2 from the germline V gene are MNHEY and SVGAGI. This CDR3 contains 13 residues. This CDR3 is CASSNGQVEKLFF. The DNA for the CDR3 is TGTGCCAGCAGTAACGGACAGGTGGAAAAACTGTTTTTT.

The sample holds a few counts of this clonotype. The chain combines TRBV29-1 with TRBJ2-3; a possible D gene is TRBD2 (6 bases). V was pared by 6 bases and J by 1 base, with 11 bases between. Germline V gene data show CDR1 as SQVTM and CDR2 as ANQGSEA. This CDR3 region has 13 residues. Written as DNA, the CDR3 is TGCAGCGTAGCCGGGACTGGCACAGATACGCAGTATTTT. Protein: CSVAGTGTDTQYF.

In this sample, this clonotype turned up a few times. The gene calls are TRBV2 and TRBJ2-3; TRBD2 might be the D (6 bases). This CDR3 has 13 residues. The germline V and J ends were trimmed by 6 bases and 2 bases, with 9 bases remaining between them. The germline gives CDR1 SNHLY, CDR2 FYNNEI. The CDR3: CASSWDSTDTQYF. In DNA form, the CDR3 reads TGTGCCAGCAGCTGGGACTCCACAGATACGCAGTATTTT.

This clonotype showed up just a few times. The genes are TRBV28 and TRBJ2-3, with D unclear. The CDR3 runs 13 residues. Trimming shortened V by 3 bases and J by 6 bases, and 10 bases separated the two germline ends. The germline CDR1 and CDR2 sequences are MDHEN and SYDVKM. The CDR3 DNA reads as TGTGCCAGCAGTTTGATAGAAACCGATACGCAGTATTTT. Translating gives CASSLIETDTQYF.

This clonotype was found a few times. The chain is built from TRBV29-1 and TRBJ2-3; D possibly corresponds to TRBD1 (5 bases). CDR1 SQVTM and CDR2 ANQGSEA come from the germline V gene. CDR3 length: 13 residues. Between the trimmed V and J ends, which lost 3 bases and 2 bases, there was a span of 9 bases. The CDR3 protein is CSVDFRVTDTQYF. Written as DNA, the CDR3 is TGCAGCGTTGATTTCAGGGTCACAGATACGCAGTATTTT.

This clonotype was seen many times. V usage is TRBV25-1 and J usage is TRBJ2-7, with D possibly TRBD1 on 6 matching bases. The CDR3 is made up of 14 amino acids. Germline assignment: CDR1 MGHDK and CDR2 SYGVNS. The ends were cut back, 5 bases at V and 4 bases at J, with 15 bases in the middle. Written as DNA, the CDR3 is TGTGCCAGCAGTAAACAGACAGGCCAATACGAGCAGTACTTC. Its protein is CASSKQTGQYEQYF.

V is TRBV6-5 and J is TRBJ2-4; D tentatively fits TRBD1 or TRBD2 (5 bases each). In germline, CDR1 is MNHEY, CDR2 SVGAGI. Trimming cost V 6 bases and J 3 bases, with 9 bases left between them. The CDR3 sequence is 13 residues long. The DNA of the CDR3 is TGTGCCAGCAGCCCGGGGCTCAAAAACATTCAGTACTTC. This gives the protein CASSPGLKNIQYF.

J is TRBJ2-1 and V is TRBV12-3 or TRBV12-4; 14 bases fit TRBD2. This CDR3 is 14 amino acids long. J lost 7 bases, V lost 8 bases, and 4 bases had no gene match. This CDR3 reads CASRLAGGWNEQFF. DNA for the CDR3: TGTGCCAGCCGACTAGCGGGGGGGTGGAATGAGCAGTTCTTC.

This chain uses TRBV4-3 with TRBJ2-7, with 10 bases fitting TRBD2. This CDR3 is built from 16 residues. CDR1 is LGHNA and CDR2 is YSLEER in the germline V gene. The V gene end was trimmed by 4 bases and the J gene end by 2 bases; junction bases not matched to a gene: 8. The CDR3 nucleotides are TGCGCCAGCAGCCTAAAGGCCCTAGCGGGGGCCTACGAGCAGTACTTC. This translates into CASSLKALAGAYEQYF.

The J gene is TRBJ2-4, the V gene TRBV20-1, with D uncertain. Germline CDR1 DFQATT, CDR2 SNEGSKA (reference sequence). V was clipped by 0 bases and J by 1 base, with 7 bases between them. This CDR3 has 14 amino acids. CDR3 DNA: TGCAGTGCTAGAGATCTGCTGGCCAAAAACATTCAGTACTTC. Its translation is CSARDLLAKNIQYF.

The J gene is TRBJ2-5, the V gene TRBV28; TRBD1 is a possible D gene (5 bases). The CDR3 sequence is 14 residues long. Germline lookup yields CDR1 MDHEN and CDR2 SYDVKM. The V end was cut by 7 bases, the J end by 6 bases, with 18 bases between. The CDR3, as DNA: TGTGCCAGCACCCTTTGGGGCAGGGCGAAGACCCAGTACTTC. Its translation is CASTLWGRAKTQYF.

This clonotype was seen a few times. The chain carries TRBV4-1 and TRBJ1-5; D gene unclear. V dropped 0 bases and J dropped 3 bases, with 9 bases sitting between them. Germline-derived CDR1 and CDR2 are MGHRA and YSYEKL. The CDR3 has 15 residues. This chain's CDR3 is CASSQDQQANQPQHF. The CDR3 nucleotides read TGCGCCAGCAGCCAAGATCAACAAGCCAATCAGCCCCAGCATTTT.

This clonotype came up a few times. The chain combines TRBV6-1 with TRBJ1-6; no clear D. This CDR3 has 14 amino acids. V was trimmed by 1 base and J by 4 bases, leaving 5 bases between them. CDR1 MNHNS and CDR2 SASEGT come from the germline V gene. DNA of the CDR3: TGTGCCAGCAGTGAAGGGCCATATAATTCACCCCTCCACTTT. Amino acid sequence: CASSEGPYNSPLHF.

V gene TRBV5-1 combines with J gene TRBJ1-1; maybe TRBD1 (5 bases). This CDR3 is 12 amino acids long. V lost 5 bases, J lost 8 bases, and 13 bases lay in between. CDR1 SGHRS and CDR2 YFSETQ come from the germline V gene. As DNA, the CDR3 is TGCGCCAGCAGTTCTCCGGGGCCCGAAGCTTTCTTT. Translating gives CASSSPGPEAFF.

The sample holds many counts of this clonotype. The V call is TRBV28, the J call TRBJ1-5; D is unclear. Germline V CDR1 and CDR2: MDHEN, SYDVKM. This CDR3 spans 13 amino acids. V was shortened by 3 bases and J by 4 bases, with 7 bases between the two germline ends. The chain's CDR3 is CASSFDRNQPQHF. CDR3 nucleotides: TGTGCCAGCAGTTTCGATAGAAATCAGCCCCAGCATTTT.

This chain joins TRBV2 and TRBJ1-5, with D unclear. Per the germline V gene, CDR1 is SNHLY and CDR2 is FYNNEI. V was trimmed by 6 bases and J by 11 bases, leaving 11 bases between them. This CDR3 contains 11 residues. The CDR3 DNA sequence: TGTGCCAGCAGGCACAAGGTGACCCAGCATTTT. Its translation: CASRHKVTQHF.

In nucleotides, the CDR3 is TGTGCCAGCAGCCTGGGAAGCGGGAGCCGCACAGATACGCAGTATTTT. It codes for CASSLGSGSRTDTQYF. The chain combines TRBV5-6 with TRBJ2-3; 8 bases are shared with TRBD2. CDR3 length: 16 amino acids. Per the germline V gene, CDR1 is SGHDT and CDR2 is YYEEEE. V lost 4 bases to trimming and J lost 1 base; unmatched junction nucleotides: 8.